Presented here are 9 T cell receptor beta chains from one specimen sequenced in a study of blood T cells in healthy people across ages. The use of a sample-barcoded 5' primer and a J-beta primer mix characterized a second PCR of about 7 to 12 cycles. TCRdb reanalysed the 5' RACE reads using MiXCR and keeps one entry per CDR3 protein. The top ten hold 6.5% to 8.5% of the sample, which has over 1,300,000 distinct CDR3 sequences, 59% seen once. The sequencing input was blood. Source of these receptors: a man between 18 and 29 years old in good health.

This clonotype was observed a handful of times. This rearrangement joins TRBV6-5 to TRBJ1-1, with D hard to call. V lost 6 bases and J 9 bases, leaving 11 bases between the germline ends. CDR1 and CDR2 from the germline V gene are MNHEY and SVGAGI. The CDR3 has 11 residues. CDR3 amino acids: CASSPGGQAFF. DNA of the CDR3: TGTGCCAGCAGCCCAGGCGGGCAAGCTTTCTTT.

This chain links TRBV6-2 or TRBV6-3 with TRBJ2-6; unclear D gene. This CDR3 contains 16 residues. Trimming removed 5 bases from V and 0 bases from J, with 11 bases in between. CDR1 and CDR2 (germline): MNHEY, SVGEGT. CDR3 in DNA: TGTGCCAGCAGTGTCCTGAGAATCTCTGGGGCCAACGTCCTGACTTTC. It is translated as CASSVLRISGANVLTF.

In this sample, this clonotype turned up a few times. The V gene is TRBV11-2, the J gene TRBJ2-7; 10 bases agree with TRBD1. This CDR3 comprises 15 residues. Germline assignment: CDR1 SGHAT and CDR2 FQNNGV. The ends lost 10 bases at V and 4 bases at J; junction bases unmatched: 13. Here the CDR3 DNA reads TGTGCCATTCTATCTCCGGGACAGGGGATGTACGAGCAGTACTTC. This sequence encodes CAILSPGQGMYEQYF.

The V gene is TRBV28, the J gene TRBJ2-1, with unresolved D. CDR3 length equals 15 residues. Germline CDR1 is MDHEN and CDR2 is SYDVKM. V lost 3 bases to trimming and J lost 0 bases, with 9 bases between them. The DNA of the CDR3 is TGTGCCAGCAGTTTGCCACAGAGCTCCTACAATGAGCAGTTCTTC. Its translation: CASSLPQSSYNEQFF.

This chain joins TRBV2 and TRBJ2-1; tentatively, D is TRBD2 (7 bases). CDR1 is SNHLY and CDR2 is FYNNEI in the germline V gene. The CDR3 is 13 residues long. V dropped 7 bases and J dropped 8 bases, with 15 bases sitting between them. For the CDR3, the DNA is TGTGCCAGCAATCCCACCGGGGGGCATGAGCAGTTCTTC. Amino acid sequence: CASNPTGGHEQFF.

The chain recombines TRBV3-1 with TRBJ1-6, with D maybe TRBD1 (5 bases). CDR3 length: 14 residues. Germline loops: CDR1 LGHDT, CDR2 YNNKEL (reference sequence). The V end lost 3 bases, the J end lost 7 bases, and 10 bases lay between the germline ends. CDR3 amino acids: CASSHTGGNSPLHF. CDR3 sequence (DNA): TGTGCCAGCAGCCACACGGGGGGAAATTCACCCCTCCACTTT.

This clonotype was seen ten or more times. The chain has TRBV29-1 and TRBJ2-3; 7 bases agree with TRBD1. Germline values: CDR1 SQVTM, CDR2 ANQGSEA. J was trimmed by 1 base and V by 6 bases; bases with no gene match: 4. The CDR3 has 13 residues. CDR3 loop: CSVRDSGTDTQYF. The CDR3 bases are TGCAGCGTCCGGGACAGTGGCACAGATACGCAGTATTTT.

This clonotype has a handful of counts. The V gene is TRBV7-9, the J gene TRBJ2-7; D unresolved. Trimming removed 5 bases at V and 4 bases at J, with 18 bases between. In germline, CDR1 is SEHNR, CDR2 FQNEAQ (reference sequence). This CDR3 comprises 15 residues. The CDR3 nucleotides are TGTGCCAGCAGCCAAACCCAGACTTTAGGGTACGAGCAGTACTTC. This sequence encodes CASSQTQTLGYEQYF.

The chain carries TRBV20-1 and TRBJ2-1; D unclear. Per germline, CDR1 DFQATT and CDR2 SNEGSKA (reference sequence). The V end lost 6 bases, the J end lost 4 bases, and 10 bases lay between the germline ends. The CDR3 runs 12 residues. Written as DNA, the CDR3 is TGCAGTGCAAACACTAATTACAATGAGCAGTTCTTC. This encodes CSANTNYNEQFF.